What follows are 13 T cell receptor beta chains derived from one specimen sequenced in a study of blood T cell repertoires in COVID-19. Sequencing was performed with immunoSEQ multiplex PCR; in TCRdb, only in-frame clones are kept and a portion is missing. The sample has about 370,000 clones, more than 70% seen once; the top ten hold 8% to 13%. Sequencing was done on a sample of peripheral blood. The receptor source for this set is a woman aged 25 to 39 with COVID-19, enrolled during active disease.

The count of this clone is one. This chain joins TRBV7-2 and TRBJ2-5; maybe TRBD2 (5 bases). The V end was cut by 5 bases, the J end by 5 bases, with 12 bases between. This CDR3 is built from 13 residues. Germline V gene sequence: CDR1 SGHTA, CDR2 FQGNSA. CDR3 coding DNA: TGTGCCAGCAGCGACCCCAGAGGGGAGACCCAGTACTTC. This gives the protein CASSDPRGETQYF.

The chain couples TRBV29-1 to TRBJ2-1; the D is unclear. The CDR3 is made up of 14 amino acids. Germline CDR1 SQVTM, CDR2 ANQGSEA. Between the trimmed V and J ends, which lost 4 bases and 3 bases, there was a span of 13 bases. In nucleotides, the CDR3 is TGCAGCGTTGTCGGCGGAGTCGACTACAATGAGCAGTTCTTC. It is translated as CSVVGGVDYNEQFF.

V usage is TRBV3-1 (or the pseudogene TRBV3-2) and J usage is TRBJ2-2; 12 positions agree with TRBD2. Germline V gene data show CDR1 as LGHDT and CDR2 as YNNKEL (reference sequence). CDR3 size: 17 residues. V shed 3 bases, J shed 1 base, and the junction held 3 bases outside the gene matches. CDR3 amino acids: CASSQRLAGVNTGELFF. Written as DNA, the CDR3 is TGTGCCAGCAGCCAGCGACTAGCGGGAGTGAACACCGGGGAGCTGTTTTTT.

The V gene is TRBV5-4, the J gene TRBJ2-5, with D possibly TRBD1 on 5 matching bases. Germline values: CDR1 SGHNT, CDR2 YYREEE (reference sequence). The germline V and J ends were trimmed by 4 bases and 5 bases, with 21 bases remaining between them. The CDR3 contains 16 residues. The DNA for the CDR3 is TGTGCCAGCAGCCGTCGACAGAGCCAGACACAGGAGACCCAGTACTTC. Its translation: CASSRRQSQTQETQYF.

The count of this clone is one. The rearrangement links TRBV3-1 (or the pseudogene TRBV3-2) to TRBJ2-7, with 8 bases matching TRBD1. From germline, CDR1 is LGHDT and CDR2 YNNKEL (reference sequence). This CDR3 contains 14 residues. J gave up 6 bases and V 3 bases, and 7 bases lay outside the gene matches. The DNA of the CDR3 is TGTGCCAGCAGCCAGGACAGGGTGAGTAGCGAGCAGTACTTC. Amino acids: CASSQDRVSSEQYF.

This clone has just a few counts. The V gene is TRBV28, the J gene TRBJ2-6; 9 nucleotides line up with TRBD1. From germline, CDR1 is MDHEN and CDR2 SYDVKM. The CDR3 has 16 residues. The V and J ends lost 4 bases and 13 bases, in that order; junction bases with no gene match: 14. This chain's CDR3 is CASSSLRQGGSWVLTF. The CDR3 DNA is TGTGCCAGCAGTTCCTTACGACAGGGGGGATCTTGGGTCCTGACTTTC.

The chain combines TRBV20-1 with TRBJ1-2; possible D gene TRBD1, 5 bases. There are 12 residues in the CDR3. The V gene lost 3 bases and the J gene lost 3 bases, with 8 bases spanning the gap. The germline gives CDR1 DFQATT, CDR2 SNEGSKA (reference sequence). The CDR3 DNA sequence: TGCAGTGCTAGTGACAGATACTATGGCTACACCTTC. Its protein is CSASDRYYGYTF.

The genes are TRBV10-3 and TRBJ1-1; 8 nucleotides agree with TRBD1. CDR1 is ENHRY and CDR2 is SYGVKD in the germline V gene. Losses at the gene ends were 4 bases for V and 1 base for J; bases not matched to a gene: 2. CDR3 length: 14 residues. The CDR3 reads CAISAGTGNTEAFF. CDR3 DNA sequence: TGTGCCATCAGTGCCGGGACAGGGAACACTGAAGCTTTCTTT.

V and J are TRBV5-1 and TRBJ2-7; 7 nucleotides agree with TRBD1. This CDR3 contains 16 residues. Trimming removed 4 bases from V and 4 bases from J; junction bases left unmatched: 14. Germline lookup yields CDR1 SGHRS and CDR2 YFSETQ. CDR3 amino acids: CASSLQVTGRLYEQYF. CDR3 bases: TGCGCCAGCAGCCTGCAAGTGACAGGGAGATTATACGAGCAGTACTTC.

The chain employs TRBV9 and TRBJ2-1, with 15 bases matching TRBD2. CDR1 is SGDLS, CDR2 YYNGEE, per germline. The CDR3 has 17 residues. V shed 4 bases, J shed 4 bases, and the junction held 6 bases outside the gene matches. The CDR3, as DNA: TGTGCCAGCAGCTCGAGGACTAGCGGGAGGGGTTACAATGAGCAGTTCTTC. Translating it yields CASSSRTSGRGYNEQFF.

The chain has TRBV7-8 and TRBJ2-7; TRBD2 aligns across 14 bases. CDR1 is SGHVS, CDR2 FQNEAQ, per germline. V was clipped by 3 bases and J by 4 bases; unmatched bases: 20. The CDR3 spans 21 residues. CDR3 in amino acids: CASSLRTGVQGLAGAEYEQYF. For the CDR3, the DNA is TGTGCCAGCAGCTTGAGGACAGGGGTCCAGGGACTAGCGGGAGCGGAGTACGAGCAGTACTTC.

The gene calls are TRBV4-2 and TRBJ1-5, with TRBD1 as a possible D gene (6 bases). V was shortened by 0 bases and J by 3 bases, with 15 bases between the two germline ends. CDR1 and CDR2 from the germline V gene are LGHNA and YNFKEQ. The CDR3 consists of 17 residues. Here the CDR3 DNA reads TGTGCCAGCAGCCAAGATACAGGGAGAATCCTCAATCAGCCCCAGCATTTT. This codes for CASSQDTGRILNQPQHF.

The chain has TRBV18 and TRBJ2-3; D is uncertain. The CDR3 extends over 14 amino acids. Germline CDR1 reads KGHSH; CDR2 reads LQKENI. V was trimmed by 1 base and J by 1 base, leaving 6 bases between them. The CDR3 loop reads CASSPRQGTDTQYF. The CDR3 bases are TGTGCCAGCTCACCACGGCAGGGCACAGATACGCAGTATTTT. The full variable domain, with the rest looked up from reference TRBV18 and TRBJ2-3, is NAGVMQNPRHLVRRRGQEARLRCSPMKGHSHVYWYRQLPEEGLKFMVYLQKENIIDESGMPKERFSAEFPKEGPSILRIQQVVRGDSAAYFCASSPRQGTDTQYFGPGTRLTVL.